This section outlines one T cell receptor beta chain sequence together with its context. This record comes from a study of cytomegalovirus exposure and HLA in healthy donors. Amplification used 60 Vbeta primers and 13 Jbeta primers. The assay was immunoSEQ multiplex PCR, and TCRdb's table has in-frame clones only and misses some. Of approximately 200,000 clones in the sample, around 77% are singletons; the top ten hold approximately 1.5%. CDR3 length: 17 residues. The J segment lost 9 bases and the V segment lost 4 bases, leaving 17 bases of the junction unmatched. Germline CDR1 SGHTA, CDR2 FQGNSA. The chain has TRBV7-2 and TRBJ2-1, with 8 bases aligning to TRBD2. Sequences were obtained from PBMCs. This TCR came from a woman aged 18-29 years in good health and CMV-seronegative. DNA for the CDR3: TGTGCCAGCAGCTCGCCCCAAGGGGGGCGGGGGGCGGGTGAGCAGTTCTTC. This sequence encodes CASSSPQGGRGAGEQFF.